The clone carrying this T cell receptor (beta chain) was detected only once. The data originate from a study of cytomegalovirus exposure and HLA in healthy donors. PCR used 60 Vbeta primers and 13 Jbeta primers. The protocol was immunoSEQ multiplex PCR, while the TCRdb copy is restricted to in-frame clones and leaves out a portion. Found here are over 95,000 clones, over 60% of them singletons; the top ten hold 2% to 3%. Germline trimming cut 1 base from V and 5 bases from J; bases unmatched to any gene: 5. The CDR3 sequence is 15 residues long. The germline V gene encodes CDR1 SGHRS and CDR2 YFSETQ. V usage is TRBV5-1 and J usage is TRBJ2-5; TRBD2 aligns across 10 bases. The sequence was obtained from a female donor in good health and CMV-seronegative. Source material: PBMCs. CDR3 protein: CASSLSGLAAETQYF. The CDR3 nucleotides are TGCGCCAGCAGCTTGTCCGGACTAGCGGCGGAGACCCAGTACTTC.